One and the same sample provided the 10 T cell receptor beta chains below, sequenced in a study of blood T cell repertoires in COVID-19. Clones were read by immunoSEQ multiplex PCR, and TCRdb kept only the in-frame ones, dropping some. The table includes approximately 330,000 clones, about 90% detected once. The material sequenced was peripheral blood. Source of these receptors: a woman aged 40 to 49 with COVID-19, enrolled during active disease.

V gene TRBV4-2 combines with J gene TRBJ1-2, with TRBD1 as a possible D gene (5 bases). This CDR3 is 13 amino acids long. Germline CDR1 LGHNA, CDR2 YNFKEQ. The V end was cut by 0 bases, the J end by 8 bases, with 10 bases between. The CDR3 DNA sequence: TGTGCCAGCAGCCAAGACAGGGTCTCCGGCTACACCTTC. It yields the protein CASSQDRVSGYTF.

This chain connects TRBV11-2 to TRBJ1-4; 11 bases fit TRBD1. Germline-derived CDR1 and CDR2 are SGHAT and FQNNGV. With V trimmed by 3 bases and J by 8 bases, 8 bases remained unmatched. The CDR3 covers 16 residues. CDR3 bases: TGTGCCAGCAGCTTTACGGACAGGGGGCCTAGCGAAAAACTGTTTTTT. Translating it yields CASSFTDRGPSEKLFF.

In nucleotides, the CDR3 is TGTGCCAGCAGACCAACCGGGACAAGTGATGGCTACACCTTC. This codes for CASRPTGTSDGYTF. The chain employs TRBV6-5 and TRBJ1-2; TRBD1 might be the D (6 bases). The CDR3 contains 14 residues. Trimming shortened V by 6 bases and J by 6 bases, and 17 bases separated the two germline ends. CDR1 is MNHEY, CDR2 SVGAGI, per germline.

This clone came up once. DNA for the CDR3: TGTGCCAGCAGCACCAGACAGGGAGCCTACGAGCAGTACTTC. Protein sequence: CASSTRQGAYEQYF. The chain joins TRBV7-9 to TRBJ2-7, with 7 bases identical to TRBD1. From germline, CDR1 is SEHNR and CDR2 FQNEAQ (reference sequence). This CDR3 has 14 residues. Unmatched junction bases numbered 6, after V lost 5 bases and J lost 2 bases.

The CDR3 spells CASSFPTGGAPRPQHF. The CDR3 DNA is TGTGCCAGCAGTTTTCCGACAGGGGGGGCTCCCAGGCCCCAGCATTTT. The V and J genes are TRBV28 and TRBJ1-5; 9 nucleotides match TRBD1. The CDR3 has 16 amino acids. CDR1 is MDHEN, CDR2 SYDVKM, per germline. J gave up 9 bases and V 3 bases, and 12 bases lay outside the gene matches.

V and J are TRBV30 and TRBJ1-5; TRBD1 matches 9 bases. V dropped 1 base and J dropped 6; count of bases not matched to a gene: 4. Looked up from germline, CDR1 is GTSNPN and CDR2 is SVGIG (reference sequence). This CDR3 comprises 14 residues. The CDR3 region is CAWSAGTGSQPQHF. In DNA form, the CDR3 reads TGTGCCTGGAGTGCCGGGACAGGGTCTCAGCCCCAGCATTTT. The full variable domain, completed using reference TRBV30 and TRBJ1-5, is SQTIHQWPATLVQPVGSPLSLECTVEGTSNPNLYWYRQAAGRGLQLLFYSVGIGQISSEVPQNLSASRPQDRQFILSSKKLLLSDSGFYLCAWSAGTGSQPQHFGDGTRLSIL.

This chain uses TRBV19 with TRBJ1-5, with no clear D. Deletions cut 6 bases from V and 0 bases from J, with 12 bases between. CDR1 is LNHDA, CDR2 SQIVND, per germline (reference sequence). The CDR3 covers 15 residues. CDR3: CASSTVINSNQPQHF. CDR3 bases: TGTGCCAGTAGCACAGTGATTAATAGCAATCAGCCCCAGCATTTT.

For the CDR3, the DNA is TGTGCCAGCAGCCGCTCGAGTTTTGAAGCTTTCTTT. The encoded protein is CASSRSSFEAFF. The chain combines TRBV6-5 with TRBJ1-1; unclear D gene. The germline V gene has CDR1 MNHEY and CDR2 SVGAGI. V gave up 6 bases and J gave up 7 bases, with 12 bases separating them. This CDR3 has 12 residues.

DNA for the CDR3: TGTGCCAGTAGGGCCAGCGGGGGAGAGTACGAGCAGTACTTC. Translating gives CASRASGGEYEQYF. The chain carries TRBV7-2 and TRBJ2-7; 8 bases are shared with TRBD2. The germline V gene has CDR1 SGHTA and CDR2 FQGNSA. V lost 9 bases to trimming and J lost 4 bases; unmatched junction nucleotides: 11. This CDR3 is 14 amino acids long.

The chain uses TRBV28 and TRBJ1-1; TRBD1 is a possible D gene (6 bases). This CDR3 contains 11 residues. Trimming removed 6 bases from V and 7 bases from J, with 9 bases in between. CDR1 is MDHEN, CDR2 SYDVKM, per germline. CDR3 sequence reads: CASRLTGEAFF. CDR3 DNA: TGTGCCAGCAGGCTGACAGGTGAAGCTTTCTTT.